These 7 T cell receptor beta chains were all obtained from the same sample, sequenced in a study of blood T cell repertoires in COVID-19. The method was immunoSEQ multiplex PCR; TCRdb's version includes in-frame clones alone and lacks a portion of them. The sample lists roughly 190,000 clones, about 88% occurring once. Sequenced: peripheral blood. These receptors were collected from a woman aged 40-49 years who had recovered from COVID-19.

CDR3 amino acids: CASNRAVSSYNEQFF. CDR3 DNA: TGTGCCAGCAACCGAGCGGTGAGCTCCTACAATGAGCAGTTCTTC. The chain couples TRBV2 to TRBJ2-1, with TRBD2 as a possible D gene (5 bases). The germline V gene encodes CDR1 SNHLY and CDR2 FYNNEI. The length of the CDR3 is 15 residues. V was pared by 7 bases and J by 0 bases, with 13 bases between.

The J gene is TRBJ1-1, the V gene TRBV4-2, with a possible D match to TRBD1 (5 bases). The V end lost 1 base, the J end lost 0 bases, and 9 bases lay between the germline ends. CDR3 length: 15 amino acids. The germline CDR1 and CDR2 sequences are LGHNA and YNFKEQ. CDR3 DNA sequence: TGTGCCAGCAGCCAAGGACAGCTGCTGAACACTGAAGCTTTCTTT. Encoded protein: CASSQGQLLNTEAFF.

V is TRBV19 and J is TRBJ2-6, with a possible D match to TRBD1 (6 bases). The CDR3 contains 18 residues. Germline loops: CDR1 LNHDA, CDR2 SQIVND (reference sequence). V lost 4 bases and J lost 0, with 16 bases in between. This CDR3 is CASSNTGQTFSGANVLTF. CDR3 coding DNA: TGTGCCAGTAGTAATACGGGACAAACCTTCTCTGGGGCCAACGTCCTGACTTTC.

The V gene is TRBV19, the J gene TRBJ2-2; D is unclear. V lost 5 bases to trimming and J lost 5 bases, with 15 bases between them. CDR1 and CDR2 (germline): LNHDA, SQIVND (reference sequence). CDR3 size: 15 residues. Here the CDR3 reads CASSWSITPTGELFF. As DNA, the CDR3 is TGTGCCAGTAGTTGGAGCATCACCCCTACCGGGGAGCTGTTTTTT. Full variable domain (remainder filled in from reference TRBV19 and TRBJ2-2): DGGITQSPKYLFRKEGQNVTLSCEQNLNHDAMYWYRQDPGQGLRLIYYSQIVNDFQKGDIAEGYSVSREKKESFPLTVTSAQKNPTAFYLCASSWSITPTGELFFGEGSRLTVL.

The rearrangement joins TRBV28 to TRBJ2-7, with 10 bases aligning to TRBD2. J was trimmed by 3 bases and V by 2 bases; bases with no gene match: 1. The CDR3 spans 14 residues. Germline CDR1 is MDHEN and CDR2 is SYDVKM. CDR3 residues: CASSLTSGIYEQYF. The DNA for the CDR3 is TGTGCCAGCAGTTTAACTAGCGGGATCTACGAGCAGTACTTC.

The chain carries TRBV4-2 and TRBJ2-1; TRBD1 agrees at 7 bases. CDR3 size: 13 residues. Looked up from germline, CDR1 is LGHNA and CDR2 is YNFKEQ. The trim removed 3 bases at V and 7 bases at J, leaving 3 bases unmatched. The CDR3 region is CASSQTGWNEQFF. CDR3 bases: TGTGCCAGCAGCCAGACAGGGTGGAATGAGCAGTTCTTC.

J is TRBJ1-2 and V is TRBV30; 8 nucleotides line up with TRBD1. CDR1 is GTSNPN, CDR2 SVGIG, per germline (reference sequence). The CDR3 is made up of 13 amino acids. V lost 3 bases to trimming and J lost 5 bases; unmatched junction nucleotides: 5. For the CDR3, the DNA is TGTGCCTGGAGCCATACAGGGGGTTATGGCTACACCTTC. Its protein product is CAWSHTGGYGYTF.